One and the same sample provided the 27 T cell receptor beta chains below, sequenced in a study of blood T cell repertoires in COVID-19. Sequencing used immunoSEQ multiplex PCR; TCRdb keeps in-frame clones, though not all of them. The sample holds 140,000 to 150,000 clones, 80% seen once. The sequenced sample was peripheral blood. These receptors came from a man aged 60-69 years with active or convalescent COVID-19.

The chain links TRBV5-4 to TRBJ1-2, with D tentatively TRBD1 (5 bases). V lost 3 bases to trimming and J lost 6 bases, with 18 bases between them. CDR3 size: 15 residues. From germline, CDR1 is SGHNT and CDR2 YYREEE (reference sequence). The CDR3: CASSSGSLSTDGYTF. The CDR3 nucleotides read TGTGCCAGCAGCTCAGGGTCTTTGTCAACCGATGGCTACACCTTC. Using reference TRBV5-4 and TRBJ1-2 for the parts outside the CDR3, the full variable domain is ETGVTQSPTHLIKTRGQQVTLRCSSQSGHNTVSWYQQALGQGPQFIFQYYREEENGRGNFPPRFSGLQFPNYSSELNVNALELDDSALYLCASSSGSLSTDGYTFGSGTRLTVV.

This rearrangement joins TRBV12-3 or TRBV12-4 to TRBJ2-7, with a tentative D call TRBD1 (6 bases). Trimming took off 6 bases at V and 5 bases at J, with 14 bases between the two ends. The CDR3 length is 13 residues. For the CDR3, the DNA is TGTGCCAGCAGCACCGACAGGCTAGACGAGCAGTACTTC. Translation gives CASSTDRLDEQYF.

The chain joins TRBV10-3 to TRBJ2-7; 8 positions agree with TRBD2. Germline V gene sequence: CDR1 ENHRY, CDR2 SYGVKD. V shed 10 bases, J shed 4 bases, and the junction held 9 bases outside the gene matches. The CDR3 is 13 residues long. The CDR3 protein is CASSAGEKYEQYF. The CDR3 DNA sequence: TGTGCCAGCTCAGCGGGAGAGAAATACGAGCAGTACTTC.

This rearrangement joins TRBV2 to TRBJ2-5, with D possibly being TRBD2 (5 bases). The CDR3 is 15 residues long. The germline V gene has CDR1 SNHLY and CDR2 FYNNEI. Trimming removed 9 bases at V and 2 bases at J, with 19 bases between. DNA for the CDR3: TGTGCCAGTCTCCCCGTCGGCGGGTTGCAAGAGACCCAGTACTTC. Amino acid sequence: CASLPVGGLQETQYF.

The gene calls are TRBV28 and TRBJ2-7; D call uncertain. Per the germline V gene, CDR1 is MDHEN and CDR2 is SYDVKM. Trimming took off 5 bases at V and 2 bases at J, with 10 bases between the two ends. The CDR3 consists of 13 residues. This CDR3 is CASSLSVPYEQYF. CDR3 nucleotide sequence: TGTGCCAGCAGTCTCAGCGTACCCTACGAGCAGTACTTC.

The J gene is TRBJ1-2, the V gene TRBV28; D call uncertain. CDR1 MDHEN and CDR2 SYDVKM come from the germline V gene. V was pared by 3 bases and J by 4 bases, with 12 bases between. This CDR3 contains 14 residues. The CDR3 loop reads CASSLSGRGYGYTF. The CDR3, as DNA: TGTGCCAGCAGTTTGTCCGGACGGGGCTATGGCTACACCTTC.

This chain joins TRBV6-5 and TRBJ1-2, with D possibly matching TRBD1 (5 bases). The CDR3 extends over 14 amino acids. Germline V CDR1 and CDR2: MNHEY, SVGAGI. Trimming stripped 3 bases from V and 2 bases from J, with 10 bases between. CDR3 sequence reads: CASSYGRGNYGYTF. In nucleotides, the CDR3 is TGTGCCAGCAGTTATGGGAGGGGAAACTATGGCTACACCTTC.

This clone was seen just once. The chain has TRBV24-1 and TRBJ2-3; possible D gene TRBD2, 5 bases. Germline V gene sequence: CDR1 KGHDR, CDR2 SFDVKD. Trimming took off 7 bases at V and 0 bases at J, with 13 bases between the two ends. There are 15 residues in the CDR3. The CDR3 loop reads CATSKGGGSTDTQYF. The CDR3 DNA is TGTGCCACCAGCAAAGGCGGCGGGAGCACAGATACGCAGTATTTT.

This rearrangement joins TRBV9 to TRBJ2-1; 13 bases line up with TRBD2. This CDR3 spans 15 amino acids. With V trimmed by 3 bases and J by 10 bases, 7 bases remained unmatched. Germline V lookup: CDR1 SGDLS, CDR2 YYNGEE. The DNA for the CDR3 is TGTGCCAGCAGCGCCCGGACTAGCGGGAGCATCGAGCAGTTCTTC. This sequence encodes CASSARTSGSIEQFF.

V usage is TRBV5-1 and J usage is TRBJ2-7; D possibly corresponds to TRBD1 (5 bases). In germline, CDR1 is SGHRS, CDR2 YFSETQ. The V gene lost 0 bases and the J gene lost 2 bases, with 6 bases spanning the gap. CDR3 size: 13 residues. In DNA form, the CDR3 reads TGCGCCAGCAGCTTGGGGGGCACCTACGAGCAGTACTTC. Its translation is CASSLGGTYEQYF.

Points on this clone: A read error may produce the germline difference seen at one junction end. The chain joins TRBV18 to TRBJ1-4; TRBD1 matches at 7 bases. Looked up from germline, CDR1 is KGHSH and CDR2 is LQKENI. The CDR3 runs 15 residues. The CDR3 DNA sequence: TGTGCCAGTTCACAGAGACAGGGAGAGAATGAAAAACTGTTTTTT. This translates into CASSQRQGENEKLFF.

V is TRBV7-2 and J is TRBJ2-7, with D uncertain. This CDR3 has 12 residues. Germline values: CDR1 SGHTA, CDR2 FQGNSA. The V end was cut by 4 bases, the J end by 5 bases, with 9 bases between. CDR3 in amino acids: CASSSGGDEQYF. The CDR3 bases are TGTGCCAGCAGCTCAGGTGGCGACGAGCAGTACTTC. Full variable domain (rest looked up from reference TRBV7-2 and TRBJ2-7): GAGVSQSPSNKVTEKGKDVELRCDPISGHTALYWYRQSLGQGLEFLIYFQGNSAPDKSGLPSDRFSAERTGGSVSTLTIQRTQQEDSAVYLCASSSGGDEQYFGPGTRLTVT.

V is TRBV28 and J is TRBJ1-1; 7 bases map to TRBD1. Germline loops: CDR1 MDHEN, CDR2 SYDVKM. The CDR3 sequence is 14 residues long. After removal of 8 bases from V and 0 bases from J, the junction contained 6 bases not matched to a gene. The CDR3 sequence: CASYLGQLNTEAFF. The CDR3 DNA follows: TGTGCCAGCTACTTGGGACAGTTGAACACTGAAGCTTTCTTT.

This rearrangement joins TRBV5-1 to TRBJ2-7; 9 bases align to TRBD1. The trim removed 6 bases at V and 9 bases at J, leaving 7 bases unmatched. Germline CDR1 and CDR2: SGHRS and YFSETQ. The CDR3 loop spans 12 amino acids. CDR3 loop: CASTPGQGLQYF. CDR3 nucleotide sequence: TGCGCCAGCACCCCAGGACAGGGGTTGCAGTACTTC.

V gene TRBV19 combines with J gene TRBJ2-7, with TRBD2 matching over 9 bases. The V gene's germline CDR1 is LNHDA and CDR2 SQIVND (reference sequence). This CDR3 has 15 amino acids. The V and J ends lost 6 bases and 4 bases, in that order; junction bases with no gene match: 10. The CDR3 spells CASRQAGGAIYEQYF. Here the CDR3 DNA reads TGTGCCAGTAGACAAGCGGGAGGAGCAATTTACGAGCAGTACTTC.

This clone appeared a few times. The chain is built from TRBV5-1 and TRBJ2-6; TRBD1 matches 8 bases. Germline V gene data show CDR1 as SGHRS and CDR2 as YFSETQ. The CDR3 runs to 16 residues. The trim removed 4 bases at V and 1 base at J, leaving 4 bases unmatched. The CDR3 DNA reads TGCGCCAGCAGCGCGGGACAGGTTTCTGGGGCCAACGTCCTGACTTTC. Translating gives CASSAGQVSGANVLTF.

The chain links TRBV6-5 to TRBJ1-2, with a possible D match to TRBD1 (5 bases). CDR1 MNHEY and CDR2 SVGAGI come from the germline V gene. The CDR3 sequence is 14 residues long. The V and J ends lost 0 bases and 6 bases respectively, with 11 bases between them. In DNA, the CDR3 is TGTGCCAGCAGTTACTCGGGCAGGGATGATGGCTACACCTTC. Protein sequence: CASSYSGRDDGYTF.

The chain links TRBV6-6 to TRBJ1-5; D is perhaps TRBD1 (5 bases). V lost 9 bases, J lost 0 bases, and 18 bases lay in between. This CDR3 contains 16 residues. The germline CDR1 and CDR2 sequences are MNHNY and SVGAGI (reference sequence). The CDR3, as DNA: TGTGCCAGTTGGGGGGAGACTGGGGATAGCAATCAGCCCCAGCATTTT. This sequence encodes CASWGETGDSNQPQHF.

V usage is TRBV2 and J usage is TRBJ2-1; 7 nucleotides match TRBD2. In germline, CDR1 is SNHLY, CDR2 FYNNEI. V was clipped by 3 bases and J by 4 bases; unmatched bases: 6. The CDR3 has 15 residues. The CDR3: CASSEAGAGYNEQFF. The CDR3 DNA is TGTGCCAGCAGTGAGGCGGGAGCGGGATACAATGAGCAGTTCTTC.

This chain uses TRBV5-1 with TRBJ2-3; TRBD1 matches 7 bases. The V and J ends lost 5 bases and 0 bases, in that order; junction bases with no gene match: 3. CDR1 is SGHRS, CDR2 YFSETQ, per germline. This CDR3 is 14 amino acids long. The CDR3 region has the DNA TGCGCCAGCAGGGACAGGTTTAGCACAGATACGCAGTATTTT. This sequence encodes CASRDRFSTDTQYF.

This clone was seen only a few times. The chain recombines TRBV6-5 with TRBJ1-5; TRBD1 is a possible D gene (6 bases). The germline V gene has CDR1 MNHEY and CDR2 SVGAGI. V was cut by 4 bases and J by 0 bases, with 13 bases left in between. The CDR3 length is 16 residues. CDR3 residues: CASSLQGPGSNQPQHF. In nucleotides, the CDR3 is TGTGCCAGCAGTTTACAGGGTCCCGGTAGCAATCAGCCCCAGCATTTT.

This sequence joins TRBV7-3 and TRBJ1-2; the D gene is possibly TRBD1 (5 bases). V dropped 1 base and J dropped 10 bases, with 13 bases sitting between them. Germline lookup yields CDR1 SGHTA and CDR2 FQGTGA. The CDR3 consists of 13 residues. CDR3 in amino acids: CASSLSPGNDYTF. DNA for the CDR3: TGTGCCAGCAGCTTAAGCCCAGGGAACGACTACACCTTC.

The chain recombines TRBV19 with TRBJ1-1; 9 bases line up with TRBD1. Losses at the gene ends were 9 bases for V and 3 bases for J; bases not matched to a gene: 2. This CDR3 has 12 amino acids. Germline lookup yields CDR1 LNHDA and CDR2 SQIVND (reference sequence). For the CDR3, the DNA is TGTGCCAGACAGGGGGCGCACACTGAAGCTTTCTTT. Translating it yields CARQGAHTEAFF.

V usage is TRBV28 and J usage is TRBJ1-5, with TRBD1 as a possible D gene (6 bases). This CDR3 is 17 amino acids long. The V end lost 1 base, the J end lost 0 bases, and 13 bases lay between the germline ends. Germline CDR1 reads MDHEN; CDR2 reads SYDVKM. CDR3 sequence reads: CASSLLGQTNSNQPQHF. The CDR3 DNA follows: TGTGCCAGCAGTTTATTAGGACAGACAAATAGCAATCAGCCCCAGCATTTT.

J is TRBJ2-1 and V is TRBV29-1, with D tentatively TRBD1 (6 bases). Germline values: CDR1 SQVTM, CDR2 ANQGSEA. This CDR3 has 13 amino acids. Trimming removed 4 bases from V and 7 bases from J, with 14 bases in between. The CDR3 DNA sequence: TGCAGCGTTGGTCAGGGGTTGACTAATGAGCAGTTCTTC. As protein: CSVGQGLTNEQFF.

This chain joins TRBV4-1 and TRBJ2-7; TRBD1 might be the D (7 bases). Germline V gives CDR1 MGHRA, CDR2 YSYEKL. The CDR3 covers 19 residues. V was pared by 0 bases and J by 3 bases, with 24 bases between. In DNA form, the CDR3 reads TGCGCCAGCAGCCAAGAGGCAGGGGGTTGGCTAGCGCCAAACTACGAGCAGTACTTC. The encoded protein is CASSQEAGGWLAPNYEQYF.

J is TRBJ1-2 and V is TRBV6-5; TRBD1 matches 7 bases. The ends lost 0 bases at V and 4 bases at J; junction bases unmatched: 8. This CDR3 contains 16 residues. In germline, CDR1 is MNHEY, CDR2 SVGAGI. The CDR3 region has the DNA TGTGCCAGCAGTTACTCGTCCATGGGACAGAGCTATGGCTACACCTTC. Translated, it gives CASSYSSMGQSYGYTF.